Presented here are 9 T cell receptor beta chains from one specimen sequenced in a study of blood T cell repertoires in COVID-19 (dated by TCRdb to 2018 to 2021). The method behind the library was the immunoSEQ multiplex PCR assay. This immuneACCESS table, as held by TCRdb, lists in-frame sequences with V and J called but not all clones. Of the missing ones, under half trace to an unresolved V gene in checked studies; the others have no known cause. This sample comprises 370,000 or so clones, around 87% of them detected only once. Approximately 1.3% of the sample goes to the ten largest clones. The sample taken for sequencing was PBMCs or T cells enriched from blood (not recorded which). These receptors were collected from a man under 40 who had recovered from COVID-19.

V is TRBV7-7 and J is TRBJ2-3; D possibly corresponds to TRBD1 (6 bases). This CDR3 contains 15 residues. V lost 2 bases to trimming and J lost 3 bases, with 12 bases between them. Germline-derived CDR1 and CDR2 are SSHAT and FNYEAQ (reference sequence). The CDR3 reads CASSLTGSSTDTQYF. CDR3 nucleotides: TGTGCCAGCAGCTTAACAGGGTCTAGTACAGATACGCAGTATTTT. The full variable domain, its missing parts supplied by reference TRBV7-7 and TRBJ2-3, is GAGVSQSPRYKVTKRGQDVTLRCDPISSHATLYWYQQALGQGPEFLTYFNYEAQPDKSGLPSDRFSAERPEGSISTLTIQRTEQRDSAMYRCASSLTGSSTDTQYFGPGTRLTVL.

The rearrangement links TRBV11-2 to TRBJ2-5; tentatively, D is TRBD1 (6 bases). The CDR3 runs 13 residues. V lost 0 bases to trimming and J lost 9 bases, with 11 bases between them. Germline assignment: CDR1 SGHAT and CDR2 FQNNGV. The DNA for the CDR3 is TGTGCCAGCAGCTTAGAGGGGGCGATGTCCCAGTACTTC. It encodes CASSLEGAMSQYF.

The chain links TRBV18 to TRBJ1-2, with 10 bases fitting TRBD1. Germline values: CDR1 KGHSH, CDR2 LQKENI. There are 17 residues in the CDR3. J was trimmed by 4 bases and V by 2 bases; bases with no gene match: 10. CDR3 DNA: TGTGCCAGCTCACCATTCACTCCGGGACAGGGGAGCTATGGCTACACCTTC. This codes for CASSPFTPGQGSYGYTF.

This chain connects TRBV29-1 to TRBJ2-7, with 9 nucleotides matching TRBD1. The trim removed 4 bases at V and 4 bases at J, leaving 5 bases unmatched. Germline CDR1 and CDR2: SQVTM and ANQGSEA. The CDR3 loop spans 13 amino acids. CDR3 residues: CSVGGTGLYEQYF. In DNA, the CDR3 is TGCAGCGTTGGCGGGACAGGGTTATACGAGCAGTACTTC.

V usage is TRBV5-6 and J usage is TRBJ1-5, with 7 bases fitting TRBD1. This CDR3 is built from 15 residues. The ends lost 2 bases at V and 7 bases at J; junction bases unmatched: 9. Germline lookup yields CDR1 SGHDT and CDR2 YYEEEE. The CDR3 is CASSFGAGGRQPQHF. CDR3 nucleotides: TGTGCCAGCAGCTTCGGGGCAGGGGGAAGACAGCCCCAGCATTTT.

The rearrangement joins TRBV7-2 to TRBJ1-2, with 9 bases lining up with TRBD1. The V gene end was trimmed by 2 bases and the J gene end by 0 bases; junction bases not matched to a gene: 10. This CDR3 contains 18 residues. Per germline, CDR1 SGHTA and CDR2 FQGNSA. The CDR3 nucleotides read TGTGCCAGCAGCTTAACTTCGGGACAGGGTTCGACTAACTATGGCTACACCTTC. This encodes CASSLTSGQGSTNYGYTF.

The rearrangement uses TRBV5-1 and TRBJ1-1, with TRBD1 as a possible D gene (5 bases). CDR3 length equals 16 residues. Trimming took 0 bases from V and 3 from J, leaving 15 bases between them. CDR1 SGHRS and CDR2 YFSETQ come from the germline V gene. The CDR3 sequence: CASSLVGEDWDTEAFF. The CDR3 DNA is TGCGCCAGCAGCTTGGTAGGGGAAGACTGGGACACTGAAGCTTTCTTT.

This chain joins TRBV7-8 and TRBJ1-6, with TRBD1 matching over 8 bases. This CDR3 is 14 amino acids long. Germline CDR1 is SGHVS and CDR2 is FQNEAQ. The V segment lost 5 bases and the J segment 7 bases; nucleotides outside the gene matches: 4. The DNA for the CDR3 is TGTGCCAGCAGCAACGGACAGGGAAATTCACCCCTCCACTTT. Its protein product is CASSNGQGNSPLHF. Using reference TRBV7-8 and TRBJ1-6 for the parts outside the CDR3, the full variable domain is GAGVSQSPRYKVAKRGQDVALRCDPISGHVSLFWYQQALGQGPEFLTYFQNEAQLDKSGLPSDRFFAERPEGSVSTLKIQRTQQEDSAVYLCASSNGQGNSPLHFGNGTRLTVT.

The J gene is TRBJ1-2, the V gene TRBV25-1; 7 positions agree with TRBD1. The V segment lost 9 bases and the J segment 8 bases; nucleotides outside the gene matches: 18. There are 15 residues in the CDR3. The germline CDR1 and CDR2 sequences are MGHDK and SYGVNS. The DNA for the CDR3 is TGTGCCAGTACGAACAGGGGTGGGGGTTTGGAAGGCTACACCTTC. The encoded protein is CASTNRGGGLEGYTF.